This T cell receptor beta chain was sequenced for a study of Graves' ophthalmopathy and Graves' hyperthyroidism. About the study: At initial diagnosis, peripheral blood was obtained, and this preceded any treatment. Study results and limitations: Among thyroid clonotypes expanded above 0.001 frequency, most also appeared in blood. A model of 13 signatures distinguished ophthalmopathy from stable hyperthyroidism at 87.88% sensitivity and roughly 81% specificity.

RNA transcripts yielded amplified TCR beta CDR3 regions. HTBI primers were used in a first-round RT-PCR, which preceded a second-round multiplex PCR. Via MiXCR, TCRdb re-called the multiplex PCR reads, giving one row per CDR3 protein. The sample carries 350,000 to 450,000 distinct CDR3 sequences, under 25% recorded once. In its sample, this clonotype was seen many times. Its cognate antigen is unknown. The diagnosis was founded upon clinical symptoms, serum thyroxine, TRAb, thyroid ultrasound and orbital computed tomography. The CDR3 totals 14 residues. Germline V gene lookup returns CDR1 MNHEY and CDR2 SMNVEV (reference sequence). Germline trimming cut 6 bases from V and 4 bases from J; bases unmatched to any gene: 9.

V is TRBV27 and J is TRBJ2-7, with 7 bases aligning to TRBD2. Sequencing input: peripheral blood. This receptor was taken from a woman aged 18-29 years with stable Graves' hyperthyroidism. CDR3 protein: CASRAPGLRYEQYF. In DNA, the CDR3 is TGTGCCAGCAGGGCCCCGGGACTACGTTACGAGCAGTACTTC.